This is a list of T cell receptor beta chains from one sample in a study of cytomegalovirus exposure and HLA in healthy donors. Sequenced by immunoSEQ multiplex PCR; TCRdb stores in-frame clones only, minus some. In the table there are over 150,000 clones, 70% to 75% of which are singletons. Material for sequencing was PBMCs. All receptors come from a woman aged 25 to 39 in good health and CMV-seropositive. Each CDR3 is given with its conserved first and last residue. A D gene is named only where the DNA matches it firmly. Size is omitted from some rows. Given values are once, few, many or a class for expanded clones.

v_gene	j_gene	abundance	d_gene	CDR3aa	CDR3nt
TRBV1	TRBJ2-7	NA	NA	CTSSPLANVNYEQYF	TGCACCAGCAGCCCACTAGCGAACGTGAACTACGAGCAGTACTTC
TRBV4-1	TRBJ1-5	NA	NA	CASSQVQSNQPQHF	TGCGCCAGCAGCCAAGTACAGTCCAATCAGCCCCAGCATTTT
TRBV7-9	TRBJ2-7	NA	NA	CASSTLASEQYF	TGTGCCAGCAGCACGCTAGCTAGCGAGCAGTACTTC
TRBV11-3	TRBJ1-5	NA	NA	CASSLGGSSNQPQHF	TGTGCCAGCAGCTTGGGCGGGTCAAGCAATCAGCCCCAGCATTTT
TRBV10-2	TRBJ2-1	NA	TRBD2	CASNRGRNEQFF	TGCGCCAGCAACCGCGGGAGAAATGAGCAGTTCTTC
TRBV15	TRBJ1-4	NA	NA	CATSRGALRGEKLFF	TGTGCCACCAGCAGAGGGGCCCTTCGGGGTGAAAAACTGTTTTTT
TRBV28	TRBJ1-1	many	TRBD1	CASSGGTGSLGEAFF	TGTGCCAGCAGTGGCGGGACAGGGAGTTTAGGAGAAGCTTTCTTT
TRBV6-1	TRBJ2-5	NA	NA	CASGRKMQETQYF	TGTGCCAGCGGGAGAAAGATGCAAGAGACCCAGTACTTC
TRBV4-2	TRBJ2-1	NA	TRBD2	CASSPGGGAYNEQFF	TGTGCCAGCAGCCCGGGAGGAGGGGCCTACAATGAGCAGTTCTTC
TRBV7-9	TRBJ2-7	NA	NA	CASSPGQTSYEQYF	TGTGCCAGCAGCCCCGGACAGACCTCCTACGAGCAGTACTTC
TRBV7-2	TRBJ2-7	few	NA	CASSLNRDNEQYF	TGTGCCAGCAGCTTAAACAGGGACAACGAGCAGTACTTC
TRBV27	TRBJ1-2	NA	TRBD1	CASSFFGGQGNYGYTF	TGTGCCAGCAGTTTTTTCGGGGGACAGGGAAACTATGGCTACACCTTC
TRBV11-2	TRBJ2-7	few	NA	CASAAGRSYEQYF	TGTGCCTCGGCGGCGGGAAGATCCTACGAGCAGTACTTC
TRBV13	TRBJ2-1	NA	NA	CASTTLLAHGKQFF	TGTGCCAGTACCACCCTATTGGCCCACGGGAAGCAGTTCTTC
TRBV19	TRBJ1-1	NA	TRBD1	CASTRTGGLMNTEAFF	TGTGCCAGTACAAGGACAGGGGGCTTAATGAACACTGAAGCTTTCTTT
TRBV5-1	TRBJ2-1	NA	NA	CASRNLQGASNEQFF	TGCGCCAGCAGGAATCTACAGGGCGCCTCCAATGAGCAGTTCTTC
TRBV6-5	TRBJ1-5	NA	TRBD1	CASRTGDSNQPQHF	TGTGCCAGCAGGACAGGGGATAGCAATCAGCCCCAGCATTTT
TRBV2	TRBJ2-1	NA	NA	CASSEAQEQFF	TGTGCCAGCAGTGAGGCCCAGGAGCAGTTCTTC
TRBV6-5	TRBJ1-1	NA	TRBD1	CASKRQGGTEAFF	TGTGCCAGCAAAAGACAGGGTGGCACTGAAGCTTTCTTT
TRBV2	TRBJ2-3	NA	TRBD2	CASTGRDYADTQYF	TGTGCCAGCACCGGGCGGGACTACGCAGATACGCAGTATTTT
TRBV29-1	TRBJ2-1	few	NA	CSSGEATLKNEQFF	TGCAGCTCCGGGGAGGCAACTCTCAAGAATGAGCAGTTCTTC
TRBV19	TRBJ2-3	NA	NA	CASTPAGSAGDTQYF	TGTGCCAGTACCCCTGCCGGGTCTGCGGGAGATACGCAGTATTTT
TRBV6-1	TRBJ2-3	NA	NA	CASSEAERWTDTQYF	TGTGCCAGCAGTGAAGCGGAGCGTTGGACAGATACGCAGTATTTT
TRBV11-2	TRBJ2-7	NA	NA	CASSLEGGANYEQYF	TGTGCCAGCAGCTTAGAGGGGGGAGCGAACTACGAGCAGTACTTC
TRBV28	TRBJ1-1	NA	NA	CASSYPDNREAFF	TGTGCCAGCAGTTACCCGGACAACCGTGAAGCTTTCTTT
TRBV5-1	TRBJ2-2	NA	TRBD2	CASSLISGTSGRALSGELFF	TGCGCCAGCAGCTTAATCTCCGGGACTAGCGGGAGGGCCCTCTCCGGGGAGCTGTTTTTT
TRBV6-1	TRBJ2-2	once	TRBD2	CASSETSGDFTGELFF	TGTGCCAGCAGTGAGACTAGCGGGGATTTCACCGGGGAGCTGTTTTTT
TRBV11-2	TRBJ2-7	NA	NA	CASSLDSREQYF	TGTGCCAGCAGCTTAGATTCGAGGGAGCAGTACTTC
TRBV10-2	TRBJ2-1	few	TRBD2	CASRDTGTSGRGDEQFF	TGCGCCAGCAGGGACACAGGGACTAGCGGGAGAGGCGATGAGCAGTTCTTC
TRBV29-1	TRBJ2-1	NA	TRBD2	CSVVSSSGGGEQFF	TGCAGCGTGGTTTCCTCTAGCGGGGGGGGTGAGCAGTTCTTC
TRBV6-4	TRBJ2-1	NA	TRBD2	CASRRLAGISYNEQFF	TGTGCCAGCAGGCGACTAGCGGGGATATCCTACAATGAGCAGTTCTTC
TRBV5-8	TRBJ2-7	NA	NA	CASSSRVGNEQYF	TGTGCCAGCAGCTCCAGGGTCGGCAACGAGCAGTACTTC
TRBV19	TRBJ2-7	NA	NA	CASSIGSYEQYF	TGTGCCAGTAGTATAGGCAGCTACGAGCAGTACTTC
TRBV4-2	TRBJ2-5	NA	TRBD2	CASSQIAGEQETQYF	TGTGCCAGCAGCCAGATAGCGGGAGAACAAGAGACCCAGTACTTC
TRBV6-5	TRBJ2-3	few	TRBD1	CASSYTGTGVDTQYF	TGTGCCAGCAGTTACACTGGGACAGGGGTGGATACGCAGTATTTT
TRBV28	TRBJ1-5	few	NA	CASSGGNQPQHF	TGTGCCAGCTCTGGGGGGAATCAGCCCCAGCATTTT
TRBV5-8	TRBJ2-3	NA	NA	CASSTVRGVNTDTQYF	TGTGCCAGCAGCACTGTACGAGGCGTGAACACAGATACGCAGTATTTT
TRBV28	TRBJ2-7	NA	NA	CASSGSMDYEQYF	TGTGCCAGCAGCGGGAGCATGGACTACGAGCAGTACTTC
TRBV10-2	TRBJ2-6	NA	NA	CASSEPKPPSGANVLTF	TGCGCCAGCAGTGAACCCAAGCCCCCCTCTGGGGCCAACGTCCTGACTTTC
TRBV18	TRBJ1-1	NA	NA	CASSPPPGNTEAFF	TGTGCCAGCTCACCACCGCCGGGTAACACTGAAGCTTTCTTT
TRBV5-6	TRBJ2-1	NA	TRBD2	CASTLGASGSNEQFF	TGTGCCAGCACCTTGGGGGCTAGCGGGAGCAATGAGCAGTTCTTC
TRBV5-5	TRBJ2-7	NA	TRBD1	CASSRQGSYEQYF	TGTGCCAGCAGTCGACAGGGCTCCTACGAGCAGTACTTC
TRBV6-5	TRBJ2-5	NA	NA	CASTRTYQETQYF	TGTGCCAGCACGCGAACGTACCAAGAGACCCAGTACTTC
TRBV9	TRBJ2-3	NA	TRBD2	CASSASSSGSTDTQYF	TGTGCCAGCAGCGCCTCATCTAGCGGGAGCACAGATACGCAGTATTTT
TRBV4-2	TRBJ2-7	NA	TRBD2	CASSQERGTSGRDYEQYF	TGTGCCAGCAGCCAAGAGAGGGGGACTAGCGGGAGGGACTACGAGCAGTACTTC
TRBV6-4	TRBJ2-2	NA	NA	CASSDEVAPATGELFF	TGTGCCAGCAGTGACGAGGTAGCCCCTGCGACCGGGGAGCTGTTTTTT
TRBV27	TRBJ2-2	NA	TRBD2	CASSSIAGVNTGELFF	TGTGCCAGCAGTTCTATAGCGGGGGTCAACACCGGGGAGCTGTTTTTT
TRBV27	TRBJ2-5	NA	NA	CASSLVREGEETQYF	TGTGCCAGCAGTTTGGTCAGGGAAGGGGAAGAGACCCAGTACTTC
TRBV19	TRBJ2-7	NA	NA	CASSNGQGYEQYF	TGTGCCAGTAGTAATGGGCAGGGCTACGAGCAGTACTTC
TRBV28	TRBJ1-5	few	NA	CASSTNQPQHF	TGTGCCAGCAGCACAAATCAGCCCCAGCATTTT
TRBV5-1	TRBJ2-1	once	TRBD2	CASSLSSGRAYVNNEQFF	TGCGCCAGCAGCTTGTCTAGCGGGAGGGCCTACGTGAACAATGAGCAGTTCTTC
TRBV27	TRBJ1-1	NA	NA	CASSSNRDGWGGAFF	TGTGCCAGCAGTTCCAACCGGGACGGATGGGGGGGAGCTTTCTTT
TRBV7-9	TRBJ1-1	NA	NA	CASTLGRGNTEAFF	TGTGCCAGCACCCTCGGCAGGGGGAACACTGAAGCTTTCTTT
TRBV6-4	TRBJ2-2	NA	TRBD2	CASTIPSGSVLSVTGELFF	TGTGCCAGCACCATCCCTAGCGGGAGCGTTTTGTCGGTCACCGGGGAGCTGTTTTTT
TRBV11-3	TRBJ1-3	NA	TRBD1	CASSSTGDGNTIYF	TGTGCCAGCAGCTCGACAGGGGACGGAAACACCATATATTTT
TRBV28	TRBJ1-5	NA	NA	CASSPQQGGQPQHF	TGTGCCAGCAGCCCTCAACAGGGAGGGCAGCCCCAGCATTTT
TRBV7-6	TRBJ1-3	NA	NA	CASSLAGGGSGNTIYF	TGTGCCAGCAGCTTAGCGGGCGGGGGCTCTGGAAACACCATATATTTT